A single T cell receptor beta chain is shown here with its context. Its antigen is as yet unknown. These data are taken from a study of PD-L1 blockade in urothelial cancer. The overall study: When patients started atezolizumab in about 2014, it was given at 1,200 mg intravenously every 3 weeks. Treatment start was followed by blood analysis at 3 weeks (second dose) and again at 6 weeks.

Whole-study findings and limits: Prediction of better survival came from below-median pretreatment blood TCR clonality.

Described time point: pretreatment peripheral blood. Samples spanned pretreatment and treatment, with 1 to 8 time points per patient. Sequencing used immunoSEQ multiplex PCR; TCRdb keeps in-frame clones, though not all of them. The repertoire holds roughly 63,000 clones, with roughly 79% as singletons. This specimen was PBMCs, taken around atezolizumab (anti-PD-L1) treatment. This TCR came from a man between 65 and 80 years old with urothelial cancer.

CDR3: CASSVGEGWAYEQYF. CDR3 bases: TGTGCCAGCAGCGTAGGCGAGGGTTGGGCCTACGAGCAGTACTTC. The J gene is TRBJ2-7, the V gene TRBV9; possible D gene TRBD2, 5 bases. The CDR3 has 15 residues. CDR1 is SGDLS, CDR2 YYNGEE, per germline. V was pared by 0 bases and J by 2 bases, with 12 bases between.